What follows are 26 T cell receptor beta chains derived from one specimen sequenced in a study of shared clonotypes between healthy human individuals. TCRdb's table, derived via immunoSEQ multiplex PCR, lists solely in-frame clones and lacks some. The table has about 1 million clones, about three quarters seen once. Specimen: memory CD4+ T cells sorted from blood. Subset given: CD45RA-negative fraction. These receptors originate from a man between 18 and 29 years old in good health.

The V and J genes are TRBV18 and TRBJ1-3; D is perhaps TRBD1 (5 bases). The CDR3 sequence is 17 residues long. Germline CDR1 and CDR2: KGHSH and LQKENI. Trimming cost V 3 bases and J 0 bases, with 15 bases left between them. CDR3 protein: CASSPGQASSSGNTIYF. CDR3 coding DNA: TGTGCCAGCTCACCGGGGCAGGCTTCCTCCTCTGGAAACACCATATATTTT.

As for this clone: This sample includes further DNA sequences coding for the same CDR3. The CDR3 DNA sequence: TGTGCCTGGAGTGTTACCGGGGGCGAGACCCAGTACTTC. Translated, it gives CAWSVTGGETQYF. The chain employs TRBV30 and TRBJ2-5; either TRBD1 or TRBD2 may fit D (6 bases each). Germline assignment: CDR1 GTSNPN and CDR2 SVGIG (reference sequence). Trimming took off 0 bases at V and 5 bases at J, with 10 bases between the two ends. The CDR3 totals 13 residues. Based on the CDR3 plus reference TRBV30 and TRBJ2-5, the full variable domain is SQTIHQWPATLVQPVGSPLSLECTVEGTSNPNLYWYRQAAGRGLQLLFYSVGIGQISSEVPQNLSASRPQDRQFILSSKKLLLSDSGFYLCAWSVTGGETQYFGPGTRLLVL.

The rearrangement links TRBV7-2 to TRBJ2-5; D is possibly TRBD2 (5 bases). The V end was cut by 1 base, the J end by 5 bases, with 8 bases between. Germline CDR1 SGHTA, CDR2 FQGNSA. The CDR3 totals 13 residues. CDR3: CASSLGRGETQYF. In DNA form, the CDR3 reads TGTGCCAGCAGCTTAGGTAGAGGGGAGACCCAGTACTTC. Full variable domain (missing parts from reference TRBV7-2 and TRBJ2-5): GAGVSQSPSNKVTEKGKDVELRCDPISGHTALYWYRQSLGQGLEFLIYFQGNSAPDKSGLPSDRFSAERTGGSVSTLTIQRTQQEDSAVYLCASSLGRGETQYFGPGTRLLVL.

CDR3 loop: CASSHSSSGANVLTF. For the CDR3, the DNA is TGTGCCAGCAGCCACAGTAGCTCTGGGGCCAACGTCCTGACTTTC. V gene TRBV7-9 combines with J gene TRBJ2-6; D unresolved. Germline V gives CDR1 SEHNR, CDR2 FQNEAQ (reference sequence). The CDR3 runs 15 residues. Trimming stripped 5 bases from V and 0 bases from J, with 8 bases between.

On this clone: Additional DNA sequences in this sample encode the identical CDR3. The CDR3 DNA reads TGCGCCAGCAGCTTGGAGGGTGATAGCAATCAGCCCCAGCATTTT. Translated: CASSLEGDSNQPQHF. The chain employs TRBV5-1 and TRBJ1-5; no clear D gene. Germline values: CDR1 SGHRS, CDR2 YFSETQ. The V and J ends lost 0 bases and 0 bases respectively, with 7 bases between them. The CDR3 spans 15 residues.

This clone was seen just once. The chain couples TRBV11-3 to TRBJ1-1, with 10 bases lining up with TRBD1. V lost 0 bases to trimming and J lost 1 base; unmatched junction nucleotides: 2. The CDR3 runs 16 residues. In germline, CDR1 is SGHNT, CDR2 YENEEA. In DNA, the CDR3 is TGTGCCAGCAGCTTAGAACGACAGGGGGCGAACACTGAAGCTTTCTTT. The encoded protein is CASSLERQGANTEAFF.

This chain uses TRBV28 with TRBJ1-2; 7 positions match TRBD1. In germline, CDR1 is MDHEN, CDR2 SYDVKM. The CDR3 consists of 13 residues. Trimming at V came to 6 bases and at J to 4 bases, leaving 5 bases not matched to a gene. CDR3 sequence reads: CASRLDRIYGYTF. CDR3 DNA: TGTGCCAGCAGGCTGGACAGGATCTATGGCTACACCTTC.

The J gene is TRBJ2-7, the V gene TRBV10-1; 11 nucleotides align to TRBD2. The CDR3 is 14 residues long. V lost 5 bases to trimming and J lost 6 bases; unmatched junction nucleotides: 6. Looked up from germline, CDR1 is WNHNN and CDR2 is SYGVQD (reference sequence). The CDR3 coding sequence is TGCGCCAGCAGTCTACTAGCGGGAGCTGGCGAGCAGTACTTC. Protein: CASSLLAGAGEQYF.

The rearrangement joins TRBV2 to TRBJ2-1; TRBD2 agrees at 9 bases. CDR1 and CDR2 (germline): SNHLY, FYNNEI. The J segment lost 0 bases and the V segment lost 6 bases, leaving 3 bases of the junction unmatched. The CDR3 totals 15 residues. The CDR3 loop is CASRISGSSYNEQFF. CDR3 nucleotides: TGTGCCAGCAGGATTAGCGGGAGCTCCTACAATGAGCAGTTCTTC. Using reference TRBV2 and TRBJ2-1 for the parts outside the CDR3, the full variable domain is EPEVTQTPSHQVTQMGQEVILRCVPISNHLYFYWYRQILGQKVEFLVSFYNNEISEKSEIFDDQFSVERPDGSNFTLKIRSTKLEDSAMYFCASRISGSSYNEQFFGPGTRLTVL.

The CDR3 region is CASSPRDRTSTEQYF. The CDR3 DNA sequence: TGTGCCAGCTCACCCCGGGACAGAACCTCTACGGAGCAGTACTTC. This chain links TRBV18 with TRBJ2-7, with 7 bases aligning to TRBD1. This CDR3 contains 15 residues. Germline V gene lookup returns CDR1 KGHSH and CDR2 LQKENI. Losses at the gene ends were 3 bases for V and 7 bases for J; bases not matched to a gene: 12.

The V gene is TRBV7-9, the J gene TRBJ2-3; the D gene is possibly TRBD2 (5 bases). Trimming stripped 4 bases from V and 1 base from J, with 15 bases between. The CDR3 totals 16 residues. The V gene's germline CDR1 is SEHNR and CDR2 FQNEAQ (reference sequence). The CDR3 region is CASSSAGLFRTDTQYF. The CDR3 DNA reads as TGTGCCAGCAGCTCGGCGGGCCTTTTCCGCACAGATACGCAGTATTTT.

Comment on this clone: This same CDR3 is encoded by further DNA sequences in the sample. The chain recombines TRBV5-4 with TRBJ1-1; D gene uncertain. V was shortened by 1 base and J by 2 bases, with 6 bases between the two germline ends. The CDR3 loop spans 13 amino acids. Germline loops: CDR1 SGHNT, CDR2 YYREEE (reference sequence). This chain's CDR3 is CASSLPANTEAFF. Written as DNA, the CDR3 is TGTGCCAGCAGCTTGCCCGCTAACACTGAAGCTTTCTTT.

Of note for this clone: The sample has other DNA sequences that encode this CDR3 too. The chain couples TRBV5-1 to TRBJ1-2; no definite D call. The V gene lost 2 bases and the J gene lost 4 bases, with 9 bases spanning the gap. From germline, CDR1 is SGHRS and CDR2 YFSETQ. The CDR3 covers 13 residues. The CDR3 DNA reads as TGCGCCAGCAGCTTAGGCCAGTTCTATGGCTACACCTTC. This sequence encodes CASSLGQFYGYTF.

The V and J genes are TRBV7-2 and TRBJ2-1; D not resolved. Germline lookup yields CDR1 SGHTA and CDR2 FQGNSA. CDR3 length: 13 amino acids. The V end lost 1 base, the J end lost 7 bases, and 8 bases lay between the germline ends. The CDR3 DNA is TGTGCCAGCAGCTTAGATTCCAATAATGAGCAGTTCTTC. Translated, it gives CASSLDSNNEQFF.

The rearrangement links TRBV11-1 to TRBJ2-1; D possibly corresponds to TRBD2 (5 bases). V was cut by 4 bases and J by 6 bases, with 13 bases left in between. The length of the CDR3 is 14 residues. Germline CDR1 reads SGHAT; CDR2 reads FQDESV (reference sequence). The CDR3 loop is CASSSEAAPNEQFF. DNA of the CDR3: TGTGCCAGCAGCTCGGAGGCCGCGCCCAATGAGCAGTTCTTC.

This clone was seen a few times. The chain links TRBV30 to TRBJ1-5; 7 nucleotides line up with TRBD1. Germline V gene lookup returns CDR1 GTSNPN and CDR2 SVGIG (reference sequence). V was pared by 0 bases and J by 3 bases, with 5 bases of the junction left unmatched. CDR3 length: 15 amino acids. CDR3 nucleotide sequence: TGTGCCTGGAGTGTAACGGGACAGCTCAATCAGCCCCAGCATTTT. Amino acids: CAWSVTGQLNQPQHF.

The V and J genes are TRBV4-3 and TRBJ2-6; D unresolved. The CDR3 covers 16 residues. Trimming stripped 3 bases from V and 0 bases from J, with 9 bases between. Germline loops: CDR1 LGHNA, CDR2 YSLEER. CDR3 sequence: CASSQGRNSGANVLTF. In nucleotides, the CDR3 is TGCGCCAGCAGCCAGGGTAGGAACTCTGGGGCCAACGTCCTGACTTTC.

The V gene is TRBV7-2, the J gene TRBJ2-6; 7 nucleotides agree with TRBD1. Germline-derived CDR1 and CDR2 are SGHTA and FQGNSA. V lost 2 bases to trimming and J lost 1 base; unmatched junction nucleotides: 11. The CDR3 is made up of 19 amino acids. CDR3 in amino acids: CASSLPGTDRISGANVLTF. DNA for the CDR3: TGTGCCAGCAGCTTACCGGGGACAGACAGAATTTCTGGGGCCAACGTCCTGACTTTC.

The genes are TRBV19 and TRBJ2-1; 9 nucleotides agree with TRBD1. J was trimmed by 9 bases and V by 10 bases; bases with no gene match: 13. From germline, CDR1 is LNHDA and CDR2 SQIVND (reference sequence). This CDR3 is 14 amino acids long. CDR3 DNA sequence: TGTGCCACCACAGGGGGCGGGGGTTTCCCTGAGCAGTTCTTC. Protein product: CATTGGGGFPEQFF.

The chain is built from TRBV19 and TRBJ1-2; 9 nucleotides line up with TRBD1. V lost 6 bases, J lost 5 bases, and 7 bases stayed unmatched. The CDR3 contains 14 residues. Germline loops: CDR1 LNHDA, CDR2 SQIVND (reference sequence). DNA of the CDR3: TGTGCCAGTAGCCGACAGGGGGAAAAGTATGGCTACACCTTC. It translates to CASSRQGEKYGYTF.

This clone turned up a few times. The V and J genes are TRBV11-2 and TRBJ2-3, with a possible D match to TRBD1 (6 bases). V lost 1 base and J lost 5, with 10 bases in between. Germline V lookup: CDR1 SGHAT, CDR2 FQNNGV. CDR3 size: 14 residues. The DNA for the CDR3 is TGTGCCAGCAGCTTAGTCGGGACACAAGATACGCAGTATTTT. Protein sequence: CASSLVGTQDTQYF.

This chain joins TRBV7-9 and TRBJ2-5, with 8 bases lining up with TRBD2. Germline trimming cut 5 bases from V and 7 bases from J; bases unmatched to any gene: 3. The CDR3 is 12 residues long. The germline V gene encodes CDR1 SEHNR and CDR2 FQNEAQ (reference sequence). The CDR3 sequence: CASSAGGLTQYF. CDR3 nucleotide sequence: TGTGCCAGCAGCGCGGGAGGACTGACCCAGTACTTC.

The chain couples TRBV7-2 to TRBJ2-7; TRBD2 aligns across 14 bases. Trimming cost V 3 bases and J 6 bases; bases outside gene matches: 4. Germline CDR1 SGHTA, CDR2 FQGNSA. CDR3 size: 15 residues. The CDR3 loop is CASSFPGLAGVEQYF. The DNA of the CDR3 is TGTGCCAGCAGCTTCCCGGGACTAGCGGGAGTCGAGCAGTACTTC. The entire variable domain, with the rest obtained from reference TRBV7-2 and TRBJ2-7, is as follows: GAGVSQSPSNKVTEKGKDVELRCDPISGHTALYWYRQSLGQGLEFLIYFQGNSAPDKSGLPSDRFSAERTGGSVSTLTIQRTQQEDSAVYLCASSFPGLAGVEQYFGPGTRLTVT.

The rearrangement uses TRBV5-1 and TRBJ2-7; D gene unclear. Germline V gives CDR1 SGHRS, CDR2 YFSETQ. CDR3 length: 13 amino acids. Trimming removed 4 bases at V and 0 bases at J, with 8 bases between. CDR3 in amino acids: CASSPWSSYEQYF. Here the CDR3 DNA reads TGCGCCAGCAGCCCGTGGAGCTCCTACGAGCAGTACTTC. Together with reference TRBV5-1 and TRBJ2-7, the CDR3 gives the full variable domain: KAGVTQTPRYLIKTRGQQVTLSCSPISGHRSVSWYQQTPGQGLQFLFEYFSETQRNKGNFPGRFSGRQFSNSRSEMNVSTLELGDSALYLCASSPWSSYEQYFGPGTRLTVT.

This clone has only a few counts. The gene calls are TRBV6-6 and TRBJ1-4, with TRBD1 matching over 10 bases. The CDR3 runs 16 residues. The germline gives CDR1 MNHNY, CDR2 SVGAGI (reference sequence). V trimming: 11 bases; J trimming: 0 bases; junction bases outside the gene matches: 9. The CDR3 loop reads CAVRDRGFATNEKLFF. Here the CDR3 DNA reads TGTGCCGTAAGGGACAGGGGATTTGCAACTAATGAAAAACTGTTTTTT.

The V gene is TRBV7-2, the J gene TRBJ2-2, with TRBD1 matching over 8 bases. Germline assignment: CDR1 SGHTA and CDR2 FQGNSA. The CDR3 has 15 residues. The trim removed 2 bases at V and 4 bases at J, leaving 3 bases unmatched. CDR3 bases: TGTGCCAGCAGCTTACGACAGGGGACCACCGGGGAGCTGTTTTTT. It yields the protein CASSLRQGTTGELFF.